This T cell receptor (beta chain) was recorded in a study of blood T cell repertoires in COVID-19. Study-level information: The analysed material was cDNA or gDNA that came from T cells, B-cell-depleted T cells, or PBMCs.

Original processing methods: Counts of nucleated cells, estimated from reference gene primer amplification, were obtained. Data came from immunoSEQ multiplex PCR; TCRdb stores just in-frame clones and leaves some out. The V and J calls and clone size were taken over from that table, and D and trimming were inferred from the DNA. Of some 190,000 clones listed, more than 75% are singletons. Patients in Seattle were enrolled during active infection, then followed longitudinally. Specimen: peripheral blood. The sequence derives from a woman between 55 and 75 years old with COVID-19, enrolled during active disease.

The CDR3 sequence is CSVEDLPGRPADTQYF. DNA for the CDR3: TGCAGCGTTGAAGATCTACCCGGGAGGCCCGCAGATACGCAGTATTTT. The gene calls are TRBV29-1 and TRBJ2-3; 7 bases fit TRBD2. Per the germline V gene, CDR1 is SQVTM and CDR2 is ANQGSEA. This CDR3 region has 16 residues. V trimming: 0 bases; J trimming: 4 bases; junction bases outside the gene matches: 10.